This T cell receptor (beta chain) was profiled in a study of chronic HIV infection and antiretroviral therapy. The junction had 9 bases not matched to a gene; V was cut back by 7 bases and J by 0 bases. Per germline, CDR1 MDHEN and CDR2 SYDVKM. CDR3 length: 15 residues. TCRdb re-called the 5' RACE reads with MiXCR, one entry per CDR3 protein. Counted here are 39,000 or so distinct CDR3 sequences, about 8.9% occurring once; the ten biggest clones make up roughly 2.6%. Input material: peripheral blood. The source is an adult who had HIV and had not received antiretroviral therapy, or was an uninfected healthy control (not recorded which). The chain is built from TRBV28 and TRBJ2-7; TRBD1 aligns across 7 bases. The CDR3 region has the DNA TGTGCCAGCACTATGACAGGGCCCCACTCCTACGAGCAGTACTTC. It yields the protein CASTMTGPHSYEQYF. Looking up the rest from reference TRBV28 and TRBJ2-7 gives the full variable domain: DVKVTQSSRYLVKRTGEKVFLECVQDMDHENMFWYRQDPGLGLRLIYFSYDVKMKEKGDIPEGYSVSREKKERFSLILESASTNQTSMYLCASTMTGPHSYEQYFGPGTRLTVT.